This paragraph reports one T cell receptor beta chain. Its antigen is not yet known. Base-call qualities are not available, and no considerably larger clone is one nucleotide away. The donors were healthy, HIV-negative adults with no recently reported acute infections or vaccinations. Every donor was a Caucasian adult living in Nashville, Tennessee, USA. CD4+ T cells were enriched by magnetic negative selection, after which naive cells were positively selected on CD45RA and the negative fraction was taken as the memory subset. After blood collection by leukapheresis, PBMCs were isolated using Ficoll-Histopaque density gradient centrifugation and then cryopreserved in the vapor phase of liquid nitrogen. Analytical flow cytometry was used to check the purity and quantity of each magnetically sorted T cell population. Each sorted fraction had its genomic DNA isolated and then quantified by UV absorbance on a Nanodrop 2000c.

Using the deep immunoSEQ assay, TCR CDR3 regions were amplified from genomic DNA by multiplex PCR. Extracted genomic DNA from each cell subset was distributed evenly across all wells of several immunoSEQ 96-well plates, and each plate was treated as a replicate. For sorted subsets, 150 to 250 ng genomic DNA, equal to about 30,000 T cell genomes, was loaded into each replicate PCR. Purified libraries were quantified with a Qubit 3.0 fluorometer, sized on a Bioanalyzer 2100, and re-quantified with the KAPA Library Quantification kit. Every immunoSEQ 96-well plate was sequenced on a dedicated single-read 150-cycle Illumina NextSeq 550 flow cell. As for the original processing: Because the immunoSEQ output included only junctional sequences and no quality scores, the filtering could not be the same as the filtering used for full-length reads. Sequences were annotated with PyIR, a Python wrapper for IgBLAST v1.9, using IMGT germline references to assign V/J genes and CDR3. Reads were filtered out if the reads had weak V/J assignments (E-value above 1e-6), no CDR3, stop codons, out-of-frame junctions, or ambiguous translated residues. V3J clonotypes were defined as sequences sharing an identical inferred V gene, J gene, and CDR3 amino acid sequence. Percentage overlap between repertoires was computed as shared unique clonotypes divided by the size of the smaller repertoire. RTK rarefaction, the Chao1 estimator, and Recon v2.1 estimates of unobserved clonotypes were used to assess repertoire richness. Generation probabilities were computed with OLGA for all TCRbeta clonotypes obtained by the gDNA method from several donors. TCRdb obtained this table from immuneACCESS and retained in-frame rearrangements with V and J assigned. These tables miss some clones; where compared with another copy, unresolved V genes account for less than half of the shortfall, and the remainder is unexplained. The V and J calls and clone size are taken from that table; D and trimming were inferred from the DNA. Across this sample there are around 2.5 million clones, with 80% to 95% seen only once. The top ten clones comprise 0.36% of the sample.

The data derive from a study of shared clonotypes between healthy human individuals (dated by TCRdb to about 2020). As for the study more broadly: The cohort comprised two women and a few men aged 18 to 49 years. For each donor, CD4 naive and CD4 memory were each run on three plates, CD8 naive on two plates, and CD8 memory on one plate. To estimate repertoire size and how much clonotype sharing occurs between individuals, the study deeply sequenced the blood TCR repertoires of about five healthy adults. To increase sequencing depth and limit assay-specific biases, TCR repertoire library preparation and sequencing were carried out by different laboratories using diverse techniques. Leukapheresis yielded between about 0.85 and 9.5 billion PBMCs per donor.

Study-wide findings and limitations: Even with the large sequencing depth, rarefaction of the sorted-subset datasets indicated that sequencing was incomplete. When several donors were compared, the shared fraction of clonotypes was about 5.5% for naive CD4, 3.5% for naive CD8, 2.3% for memory CD4, and 0.35% to 0.4% for memory CD8. The genetic and exposure-history diversity represented was limited by the small number of donors. Higher generation probabilities were observed for clonotypes shared by all four sorted-subset donors than for non-shared clonotypes. Pairwise subsampling indicated that sequencing depth was expected to affect the degree of clonotype sharing among donors. Sampling was limited to blood, and TCR repertoires in tissue likely differ from TCR repertoires in blood. Estimated clonotype richness was generally larger for naive than for memory subsets.

CDR1 and CDR2 (SGHRS, YFSETQ) derive from the germline V gene. From the cysteine through the phenylalanine, the CDR3 covers 18 amino acids. Kept here is only the CDR3 DNA, which spans 54 bases and is read in frame from base 1. V is clipped by 1 base and J by 6 bases, and the sequence between their germline boundaries is 26 bases long. This chain is built from TRBV5-1 and TRBJ2-7; the D element could tentatively be TRBD1 or TRBD2, as 5 bases agree for each. The TCR sequence derives from a man between 18 and 35 years old in good health. Some clones in this sample may be carry-over from other donors' samples. The specimen was naive CD4+ T cells from PBMCs. The sample's cell subset or site, from its label and the paper: CD45RA+ positively selected. The DNA sequence is given as TGCGCCAGCAGCTTGACCGGGACGGGGTTTAACCCGGGGTCCGAGCAGTACTTC. The encoded protein is CASSLTGTGFNPGSEQYF.